The clone carrying this TCR beta chain occurred many times. The antigen is undetermined. Different DNA sequences within this sample yield the same CDR3. This sample is drawn from a study of metastatic and nonmetastatic thyroid tumors. Study in general: The comparison covered peripheral blood and tumor or nodule tissue in malignant and benign thyroid patients.

Trimming stripped 0 bases from V and 2 bases from J, with 12 bases between. Germline CDR1 is SGHRS and CDR2 is YFSETQ. This CDR3 contains 15 residues. Study-level points and caveats: As reported, TCR beta diversity in blood and tumor was significantly higher in malignant thyroid tumors than in benign nodules.

Thyroid surgery took place with no prior treatment in any patient. In the source study's methods: Built for papillary thyroid cancer, a distant-metastasis classifier drew on CDR3 differences across clinicopathological groups. TCRdb called clones again from the PCR reads with MiXCR. TCRdb's processing, not the authors' own work, is the source of the V and J calls. The sample contains some 39,000 clones, roughly 16% of which appear only once. The TCR was taken from a female donor with papillary thyroid cancer or a benign thyroid nodule (not recorded which). Some clones in this sample may be carry-over from other donors' samples. The chain couples TRBV5-1 to TRBJ2-7; D is unclear. Sequencing was performed on blood. The CDR3 sequence is CASSLGDTVAYEQYF. CDR3 nucleotides: TGCGCCAGCAGCTTGGGGGATACAGTCGCCTACGAGCAGTACTTC.